The 5 T cell receptor beta chains below were found in one sample sequenced in a study of identical twins. MiXCR, applied by TCRdb to the 5' RACE reads, yields one record per CDR3 protein. Of about 720,000 distinct CDR3 sequences in the sample, about 20% were seen once. These data also featured in a second study, about T cells expressing NK-cell markers.

The specimen was PBMCs. These TCRs come from a woman between 18 and 29 years old in good health.

There are a few counts of this clonotype. The V call is TRBV12-3 or TRBV12-4, the J call TRBJ1-4; D ambiguous. The CDR3 covers 17 residues. With 4 bases removed from V and 1 base from J, the gap between germline ends came to 16 bases. CDR3 sequence: CASSWAGPRITNEKLFF. CDR3 nucleotides: TGTGCCAGCAGTTGGGCAGGACCCCGAATAACTAATGAAAAACTGTTTTTT.

This clonotype was seen more than once but under ten times. The J gene is TRBJ1-2, the V gene TRBV27; D is uncertain. Germline lookup yields CDR1 MNHEY and CDR2 SMNVEV (reference sequence). The CDR3 consists of 14 residues. Between the trimmed V and J ends, which lost 8 bases and 2 bases, there was a span of 15 bases. CDR3 nucleotides: TGTGCCAGCCGCCAGAAGGGTTTAAACTATGGCTACACCTTC. This sequence encodes CASRQKGLNYGYTF.

This clonotype was recorded a few times. V gene TRBV15 combines with J gene TRBJ2-1; TRBD2 agrees at 9 bases. The CDR3 length is 18 residues. Trimming cost V 3 bases and J 8 bases; bases outside gene matches: 17. Germline CDR1 reads LNHNV; CDR2 reads YYDKDF (reference sequence). Written as DNA, the CDR3 is TGTGCCACCAGCAGTAAAGCTTATGAGGCGGGGGGGCCTGATGAGCAGTTCTTC. Translation: CATSSKAYEAGGPDEQFF.

This clonotype occurred a few times. This chain uses TRBV6-1 with TRBJ2-5; TRBD2 is a possible D gene (6 bases). CDR1 and CDR2 (germline): MNHNS, SASEGT. The CDR3 loop spans 16 amino acids. Trimming pared 9 bases from V and 2 bases from J, leaving 22 bases between. CDR3 nucleotide sequence: TGTGCCAGTTCCTCCCCGGGGGAGGTCGGGCAAGAGACCCAGTACTTC. Translating gives CASSSPGEVGQETQYF.

V and J are TRBV5-1 and TRBJ2-1; TRBD1 matches 7 bases. Trimming cost V 9 bases and J 4 bases; bases outside gene matches: 10. The CDR3 totals 14 residues. Germline CDR1 is SGHRS and CDR2 is YFSETQ. The CDR3 loop is CATSPGQRYNEQFF. CDR3 nucleotide sequence: TGCGCCACCTCACCGGGACAGAGATACAATGAGCAGTTCTTC.